The clone carrying this TCR beta chain was counted a single time. No antigen is known for it. The sample carries other DNA sequences with the same CDR3. This sample was taken from a study of shared clonotypes between healthy human individuals. Study findings and constraints: Non-shared clonotypes displayed generation probabilities falling below those of clonotypes present in all four donors. Shared clonotypes: about 5.3% naive CD4, roughly 3.5% naive CD8, about 2.4% memory CD4, around 0.4% memory CD8. Blood was the only sampled material, and tissue repertoires likely differ.

Germline CDR1 is DFQATT and CDR2 is SNEGSKA (reference sequence). The length of the CDR3 is 11 residues. V shed 6 bases and J shed 4 bases, with 9 bases lying between them. This was a deep-level run. Clones were sequenced by immunoSEQ multiplex PCR, and TCRdb holds only the in-frame ones, with some missing. Of approximately 2.5 million clones listed, around nine tenths are singletons. This receptor was obtained from a man in his late teens or twenties in good health. Material for sequencing was naive CD4+ T cells sorted from blood. Noted subset: CD45RA+ positively selected. The chain is built from TRBV20-1 and TRBJ1-2; possibly TRBD1 for D (5 bases). The CDR3 DNA reads TGCAGTGCCCGGGACTCCTATGGCTACACCTTC. This codes for CSARDSYGYTF.